One and the same sample provided the 27 T cell receptor beta chains below, sequenced in a study of early T cells in non-severe SARS-CoV-2 infection. A single record per CDR3 protein comes from TCRdb applying MiXCR to the 5' RACE reads. Of about 59,000 distinct CDR3 sequences detected, approximately 13% appear once; the ten largest clones hold approximately 8.5%. Sample: whole blood, taken at baseline. The source of these receptors is an adult who was a healthcare worker with PCR-confirmed SARS-CoV-2 infection or an uninfected control (not recorded which).

This clonotype appeared a few times. This chain joins TRBV7-9 and TRBJ2-5; tentative D call: TRBD1 (8 bases). This CDR3 has 16 residues. Per the germline V gene, CDR1 is SEHNR and CDR2 is FQNEAQ (reference sequence). V was clipped by 5 bases and J by 3 bases, with 19 bases between them. CDR3 protein: CASSPGQGGREETQYF. The DNA for the CDR3 is TGTGCCAGCAGCCCCGGACAGGGCGGGAGAGAAGAGACCCAGTACTTC.

This clonotype appeared a few times. The CDR3 loop is CASSFFTSYEQYF. In DNA form, the CDR3 reads TGTGCCAGCAGCTTTTTCACCTCCTACGAGCAGTACTTC. V gene TRBV7-2 combines with J gene TRBJ2-7; D is undetermined. The germline V and J ends were trimmed by 3 bases and 0 bases, with 6 bases remaining between them. CDR3 size: 13 residues. Germline V gene data show CDR1 as SGHTA and CDR2 as FQGNSA.

There are a few counts of this clonotype. This rearrangement joins TRBV6-5 to TRBJ1-1; D remains unclear. The germline V gene has CDR1 MNHEY and CDR2 SVGAGI. The CDR3 loop spans 13 amino acids. Trimming took 4 bases from V and 1 from J, leaving 7 bases between them. The CDR3 nucleotides read TGTGCCAGCAGTTCACTGCCGAACACTGAAGCTTTCTTT. It encodes CASSSLPNTEAFF.

In its sample, this clonotype was seen a few times. The J gene is TRBJ2-5, the V gene TRBV3-1; TRBD2 agrees at 14 bases. V dropped 3 bases and J dropped 0; count of bases not matched to a gene: 6. Germline CDR1 is LGHDT and CDR2 is YNNKEL (reference sequence). The CDR3 is 18 residues long. CDR3 amino acids: CASSHGLAGGFYQETQYF. In DNA, the CDR3 is TGTGCCAGCAGCCATGGACTAGCGGGGGGATTCTACCAAGAGACCCAGTACTTC.

This clonotype was observed at least ten times. The CDR3 DNA sequence: TGTGCCAGCAGTTTACTTTCGCAGCTCCCCACCGAGCAGTACTTC. It specifies CASSLLSQLPTEQYF. V and J are TRBV28 and TRBJ2-7; D gene ambiguous. The CDR3 is made up of 15 amino acids. Germline V CDR1 and CDR2: MDHEN, SYDVKM. V was pared by 2 bases and J by 6 bases, with 17 bases between.

This clonotype was detected a few times. The V call is TRBV4-1, the J call TRBJ2-1; 9 nucleotides align to TRBD1. The V gene's germline CDR1 is MGHRA and CDR2 YSYEKL. CDR3 size: 17 residues. J was trimmed by 4 bases and V by 3 bases; bases with no gene match: 10. The CDR3 is CASSHPTRQGVYNEQFF. As DNA, the CDR3 is TGCGCCAGCAGCCATCCCACCCGACAGGGGGTATACAATGAGCAGTTCTTC.

The table lists this clonotype with many counts. This rearrangement joins TRBV7-9 to TRBJ1-4; D is unresolved. The CDR3 spans 15 residues. V was cut by 6 bases and J by 5 bases, with 16 bases left in between. Germline V lookup: CDR1 SEHNR, CDR2 FQNEAQ (reference sequence). The CDR3 region is CASSLQRPLNEKLFF. The CDR3 DNA follows: TGTGCCAGCAGTTTACAGAGGCCATTAAATGAAAAACTGTTTTTT.

This chain joins TRBV11-3 and TRBJ1-2, with 7 bases that match TRBD1. Trimming cost V 4 bases and J 3 bases; bases outside gene matches: 14. CDR1 SGHNT and CDR2 YENEEA come from the germline V gene. This CDR3 region has 17 residues. Here the CDR3 DNA reads TGTGCCAGCAGCTCTACAGGGGCCGGGGGCAACCACTATGGCTACACCTTC. Amino acids: CASSSTGAGGNHYGYTF.

J is TRBJ2-5 and V is TRBV29-1; D unresolved. The V gene lost 4 bases and the J gene lost 2 bases, with 8 bases spanning the gap. The CDR3 runs to 12 residues. Germline V gene lookup returns CDR1 SQVTM and CDR2 ANQGSEA. In DNA form, the CDR3 reads TGCAGCGTTGGAGGCAGGCAAGAGACCCAGTACTTC. This gives the protein CSVGGRQETQYF.

In this sample, this clonotype turned up a few times. The chain links TRBV27 to TRBJ2-1; D gene unclear. Between the trimmed V and J ends, which lost 3 bases and 9 bases, there was a span of 9 bases. The CDR3 runs 12 residues. Germline CDR1 MNHEY, CDR2 SMNVEV (reference sequence). The CDR3 coding sequence is TGTGCCAGCAGTTTTCCGATCGGTGAGCAGTTCTTC. Its translation is CASSFPIGEQFF.

This chain links TRBV4-3 with TRBJ2-3; TRBD2 aligns across 12 bases. Germline V CDR1 and CDR2: LGHNA, YSLEER. The CDR3 covers 16 residues. The V gene end was trimmed by 4 bases and the J gene end by 6 bases; junction bases not matched to a gene: 8. The CDR3 reads CASSPLLAGGQDTQYF. In DNA form, the CDR3 reads TGCGCCAGCAGCCCGCTACTAGCGGGAGGCCAGGATACGCAGTATTTT.

The chain has TRBV20-1 and TRBJ2-3; D ambiguous. The ends were cut back, 5 bases at V and 1 base at J, with 16 bases in the middle. CDR3 size: 15 residues. Germline CDR1 and CDR2: DFQATT and SNEGSKA (reference sequence). As DNA, the CDR3 is TGCAGTGCTCATCAGGTCAGCCGACGCACAGATACGCAGTATTTT. Translation gives CSAHQVSRRTDTQYF.

This clonotype was detected a few times. The V gene is TRBV6-5, the J gene TRBJ2-7; D may be TRBD1 (5 bases). The CDR3 is 14 amino acids. Trimming shortened V by 7 bases and J by 7 bases, and 20 bases separated the two germline ends. The V gene's germline CDR1 is MNHEY and CDR2 SVGAGI. The CDR3 bases are TGTGCCAGCACGAAGGGGTCTCCTACGCGGGAGCAGTACTTC. It is translated as CASTKGSPTREQYF.

Ten or more counts support this clonotype. The V call is TRBV15, the J call TRBJ1-1; 8 bases agree with TRBD1. In germline, CDR1 is LNHNV, CDR2 YYDKDF (reference sequence). The CDR3 extends over 15 amino acids. The V and J ends lost 1 base and 5 bases, in that order; junction bases with no gene match: 6. CDR3 in DNA: TGTGCCACCAGCAGAGGTTCAGGGGGCTTAACTGAAGCTTTCTTT. Residues: CATSRGSGGLTEAFF. The whole variable domain, filled in from reference TRBV15 and TRBJ1-1, reads DAMVIQNPRYQVTQFGKPVTLSCSQTLNHNVMYWYQQKSSQAPKLLFHYYDKDFNNEADTPDNFQSRRPNTSFCFLDIRSPGLGDTAMYLCATSRGSGGLTEAFFGQGTRLTVV.

As DNA, the CDR3 is TGTGCCAGCAGCTTAGAAGGCCGCTGGAGTGAAGCTTTCTTT. Translated: CASSLEGRWSEAFF. The chain is built from TRBV11-3 and TRBJ1-1, with unresolved D. Germline-derived CDR1 and CDR2 are SGHNT and YENEEA. The CDR3 totals 14 residues. V was clipped by 0 bases and J by 7 bases, with 12 bases between them.

This clonotype was observed a handful of times. This chain connects TRBV3-1 to TRBJ2-5, with no clear D. Germline loops: CDR1 LGHDT, CDR2 YNNKEL (reference sequence). The CDR3 extends over 15 amino acids. The V and J ends lost 0 bases and 1 base respectively, with 9 bases between them. The CDR3 nucleotides read TGTGCCAGCAGCCAAGATCCAACGACCCAAGAGACCCAGTACTTC. This encodes CASSQDPTTQETQYF.

J is TRBJ1-5 and V is TRBV7-2; D gene ambiguous. The CDR3 consists of 15 residues. CDR1 is SGHTA and CDR2 is FQGNSA in the germline V gene. Trimming pared 5 bases from V and 1 base from J, leaving 12 bases between. The CDR3 region has the DNA TGTGCCAGCAGCCCCGATCCCTTAAGCAATCAGCCCCAGCATTTT. It specifies CASSPDPLSNQPQHF.

In its sample, this clonotype was seen a few times. This chain links TRBV20-1 with TRBJ2-5, with TRBD2 as a possible D gene (5 bases). Germline V gene data show CDR1 as DFQATT and CDR2 as SNEGSKA (reference sequence). Trimming left V 0 bases short and J 5 bases short, with 13 bases between. CDR3 size: 14 residues. CDR3 sequence: CSAREPGVGETQYF. In DNA, the CDR3 is TGCAGTGCTAGAGAGCCCGGGGTAGGGGAGACCCAGTACTTC.

CDR3 amino acids: CASTNQAGATGELFF. The CDR3 DNA sequence: TGTGCCAGCACCAACCAGGCGGGAGCCACCGGGGAGCTGTTTTTT. V and J are TRBV6-2 or TRBV6-3 and TRBJ2-2, with 7 bases identical to TRBD2. Germline CDR1 and CDR2: MNHEY and SVGEGT. J gave up 4 bases and V 7 bases, and 9 bases lay outside the gene matches. This CDR3 has 15 residues.

The chain recombines TRBV5-1 with TRBJ2-3; 10 bases are a match to TRBD2. The CDR3 contains 15 residues. Per germline, CDR1 SGHRS and CDR2 YFSETQ. Trimming removed 4 bases from V and 2 bases from J; junction bases left unmatched: 4. Here the CDR3 reads CASSLAGDYTDTQYF. The CDR3 region has the DNA TGCGCCAGCAGCCTAGCGGGAGACTACACAGATACGCAGTATTTT.

A few counts support this clonotype. The rearrangement uses TRBV12-3 or TRBV12-4 and TRBJ2-2, with 10 bases that match TRBD2. Unmatched junction bases numbered 3, after V lost 3 bases and J lost 5 bases. This CDR3 has 15 residues. The CDR3 region is CASSFSGGVTGELFF. Written as DNA, the CDR3 is TGTGCCAGCAGTTTCAGCGGGGGGGTTACCGGGGAGCTGTTTTTT.

This clonotype was counted many times. This CDR3 reads CASSPRQGRPYEQYF. CDR3 nucleotide sequence: TGCGCCAGCAGCCCCCGACAGGGCCGTCCCTACGAGCAGTACTTC. This chain connects TRBV5-1 to TRBJ2-7; 7 bases fit TRBD1. The CDR3 has 15 residues. The V and J ends lost 4 bases and 2 bases, in that order; junction bases with no gene match: 9. Germline values: CDR1 SGHRS, CDR2 YFSETQ.

This clonotype occurred a few times. V gene TRBV6-2 or TRBV6-3 combines with J gene TRBJ2-1; 8 bases match TRBD2. V shed 4 bases and J 7 bases; nucleotides not matched to a gene: 15. CDR1 and CDR2 from the germline V gene are MNHEY and SVGEGT. The CDR3 is made up of 17 amino acids. The chain's CDR3 is CASSSARGSGKGNEQFF. In nucleotides, the CDR3 is TGTGCCAGCAGTTCAGCCCGGGGTAGCGGGAAGGGAAATGAGCAGTTCTTC.

This clonotype was found many times. V and J are TRBV19 and TRBJ1-4, with TRBD1 as a possible D gene (5 bases). In germline, CDR1 is LNHDA, CDR2 SQIVND (reference sequence). The CDR3 spans 14 residues. V gave up 6 bases and J gave up 0 bases, with 8 bases separating them. The CDR3 sequence: CASSGTSTNEKLFF. DNA of the CDR3: TGTGCCAGTAGCGGGACGTCAACTAATGAAAAACTGTTTTTT.

The chain employs TRBV12-3 or TRBV12-4 and TRBJ1-5; possibly TRBD1 for D (6 bases). Trimming stripped 0 bases from V and 9 bases from J, with 15 bases between. The CDR3 is 15 amino acids. DNA of the CDR3: TGTGCCAGCAGTTTAGCGCGTAACGGGGGCGCGCCCCAGCATTTT. It is translated as CASSLARNGGAPQHF.

The chain uses TRBV20-1 and TRBJ1-1; 8 bases are a match to TRBD1. The CDR3 totals 13 residues. Germline CDR1 reads DFQATT; CDR2 reads SNEGSKA (reference sequence). V dropped 5 bases and J dropped 3; count of bases not matched to a gene: 5. CDR3: CSAFRTGHTEAFF. As DNA, the CDR3 is TGCAGTGCTTTTAGGACAGGGCACACTGAAGCTTTCTTT.

This clonotype was picked up a small number of times. The V gene is TRBV5-6, the J gene TRBJ1-5, with D unclear. CDR1 is SGHDT, CDR2 YYEEEE, per germline. The CDR3 runs to 14 residues. V was clipped by 4 bases and J by 2 bases, with 10 bases between them. The CDR3 region has the DNA TGTGCCAGCAGCCAAGGGATCGGCAATCAGCCCCAGCATTTT. It yields the protein CASSQGIGNQPQHF.